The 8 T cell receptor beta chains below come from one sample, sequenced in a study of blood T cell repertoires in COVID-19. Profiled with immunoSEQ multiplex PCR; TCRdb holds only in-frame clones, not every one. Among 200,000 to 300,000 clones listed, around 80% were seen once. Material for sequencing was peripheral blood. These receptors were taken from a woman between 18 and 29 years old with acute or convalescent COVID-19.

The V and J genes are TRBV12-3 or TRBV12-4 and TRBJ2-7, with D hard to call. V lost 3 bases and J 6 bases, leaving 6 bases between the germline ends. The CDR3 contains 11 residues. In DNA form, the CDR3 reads TGTGCCAGCAGTTTTAGAAGCGAGCAGTACTTC. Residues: CASSFRSEQYF.

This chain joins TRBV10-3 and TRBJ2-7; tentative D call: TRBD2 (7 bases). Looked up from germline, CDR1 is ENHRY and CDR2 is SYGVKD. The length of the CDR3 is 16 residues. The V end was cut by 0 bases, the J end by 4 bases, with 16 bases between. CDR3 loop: CAISESGGQGIYEQYF. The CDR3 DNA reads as TGTGCCATCAGTGAGTCGGGGGGGCAGGGCATATACGAGCAGTACTTC.

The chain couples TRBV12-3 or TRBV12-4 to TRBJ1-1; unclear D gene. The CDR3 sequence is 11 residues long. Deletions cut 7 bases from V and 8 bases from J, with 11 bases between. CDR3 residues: CASTSRGEAFF. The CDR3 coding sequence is TGTGCCAGCACCTCGAGAGGGGAAGCTTTCTTT.

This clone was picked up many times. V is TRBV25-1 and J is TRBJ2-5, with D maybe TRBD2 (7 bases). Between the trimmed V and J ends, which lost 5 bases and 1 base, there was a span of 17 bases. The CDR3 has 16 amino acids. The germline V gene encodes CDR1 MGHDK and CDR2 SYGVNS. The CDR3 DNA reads TGTGCCAGCAGTCATCCAGGGGAGGGGGGCCAAGAGACCCAGTACTTC. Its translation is CASSHPGEGGQETQYF.

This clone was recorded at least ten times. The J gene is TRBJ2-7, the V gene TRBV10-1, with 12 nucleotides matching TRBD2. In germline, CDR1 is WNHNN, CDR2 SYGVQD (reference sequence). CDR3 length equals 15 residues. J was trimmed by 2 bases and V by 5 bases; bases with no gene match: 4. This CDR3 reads CASSPRTSGAYEQYF. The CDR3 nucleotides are TGCGCCAGCAGTCCCCGGACTAGCGGGGCCTACGAGCAGTACTTC.

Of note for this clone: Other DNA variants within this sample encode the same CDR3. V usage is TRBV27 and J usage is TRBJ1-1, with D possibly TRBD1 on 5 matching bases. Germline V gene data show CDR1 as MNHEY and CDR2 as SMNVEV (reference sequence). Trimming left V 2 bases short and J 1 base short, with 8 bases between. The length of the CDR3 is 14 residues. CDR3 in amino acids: CASSLAGPNTEAFF. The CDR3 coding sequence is TGTGCCAGCAGTTTAGCGGGGCCGAACACTGAAGCTTTCTTT.

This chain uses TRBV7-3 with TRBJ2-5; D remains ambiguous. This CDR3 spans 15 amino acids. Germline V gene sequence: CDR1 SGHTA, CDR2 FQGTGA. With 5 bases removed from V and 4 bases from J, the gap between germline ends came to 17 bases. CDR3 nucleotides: TGTGCCAGCAGCCCCTCAATAACTGCTATAGAGACCCAGTACTTC. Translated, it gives CASSPSITAIETQYF.

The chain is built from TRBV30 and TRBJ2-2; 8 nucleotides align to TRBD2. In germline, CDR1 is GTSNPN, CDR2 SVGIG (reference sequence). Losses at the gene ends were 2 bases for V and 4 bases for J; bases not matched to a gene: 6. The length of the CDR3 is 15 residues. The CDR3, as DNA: TGTGCCTGGAGTATCGGACTAGCAGTCACCGGGGAGCTGTTTTTT. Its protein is CAWSIGLAVTGELFF.